This T cell receptor beta chain emerged from a study of cytomegalovirus exposure and HLA in healthy donors. General observations from the study: TCR beta sequences reportedly predicted most subjects' HLA-A and HLA-B alleles accurately. Analysis performed later showed TCR beta chains linked to HLA being more clonally expanded than equally common others.

Germline loops: CDR1 SGDLS, CDR2 YYNGEE. The CDR3 runs 19 residues. Germline trimming cut 4 bases from V and 2 bases from J; bases unmatched to any gene: 18. The PCR was carried out with 60 Vbeta primers and 13 Jbeta primers. TCRdb's table, derived via immunoSEQ multiplex PCR, lists solely in-frame clones and lacks some. The sample has approximately 110,000 clones; 69% are singletons. To note about this clone: As yet, its antigen is unknown.

The receptor was derived from a man aged 25 to 40 in good health and CMV-seronegative. The genes are TRBV9 and TRBJ2-1; 7 nucleotides agree with TRBD2. The specimen was PBMCs. The CDR3 loop is CASSSAGRDPGEPYNEQFF. The CDR3 bases are TGTGCCAGCAGCTCCGCGGGGAGGGATCCGGGAGAGCCCTACAATGAGCAGTTCTTC.